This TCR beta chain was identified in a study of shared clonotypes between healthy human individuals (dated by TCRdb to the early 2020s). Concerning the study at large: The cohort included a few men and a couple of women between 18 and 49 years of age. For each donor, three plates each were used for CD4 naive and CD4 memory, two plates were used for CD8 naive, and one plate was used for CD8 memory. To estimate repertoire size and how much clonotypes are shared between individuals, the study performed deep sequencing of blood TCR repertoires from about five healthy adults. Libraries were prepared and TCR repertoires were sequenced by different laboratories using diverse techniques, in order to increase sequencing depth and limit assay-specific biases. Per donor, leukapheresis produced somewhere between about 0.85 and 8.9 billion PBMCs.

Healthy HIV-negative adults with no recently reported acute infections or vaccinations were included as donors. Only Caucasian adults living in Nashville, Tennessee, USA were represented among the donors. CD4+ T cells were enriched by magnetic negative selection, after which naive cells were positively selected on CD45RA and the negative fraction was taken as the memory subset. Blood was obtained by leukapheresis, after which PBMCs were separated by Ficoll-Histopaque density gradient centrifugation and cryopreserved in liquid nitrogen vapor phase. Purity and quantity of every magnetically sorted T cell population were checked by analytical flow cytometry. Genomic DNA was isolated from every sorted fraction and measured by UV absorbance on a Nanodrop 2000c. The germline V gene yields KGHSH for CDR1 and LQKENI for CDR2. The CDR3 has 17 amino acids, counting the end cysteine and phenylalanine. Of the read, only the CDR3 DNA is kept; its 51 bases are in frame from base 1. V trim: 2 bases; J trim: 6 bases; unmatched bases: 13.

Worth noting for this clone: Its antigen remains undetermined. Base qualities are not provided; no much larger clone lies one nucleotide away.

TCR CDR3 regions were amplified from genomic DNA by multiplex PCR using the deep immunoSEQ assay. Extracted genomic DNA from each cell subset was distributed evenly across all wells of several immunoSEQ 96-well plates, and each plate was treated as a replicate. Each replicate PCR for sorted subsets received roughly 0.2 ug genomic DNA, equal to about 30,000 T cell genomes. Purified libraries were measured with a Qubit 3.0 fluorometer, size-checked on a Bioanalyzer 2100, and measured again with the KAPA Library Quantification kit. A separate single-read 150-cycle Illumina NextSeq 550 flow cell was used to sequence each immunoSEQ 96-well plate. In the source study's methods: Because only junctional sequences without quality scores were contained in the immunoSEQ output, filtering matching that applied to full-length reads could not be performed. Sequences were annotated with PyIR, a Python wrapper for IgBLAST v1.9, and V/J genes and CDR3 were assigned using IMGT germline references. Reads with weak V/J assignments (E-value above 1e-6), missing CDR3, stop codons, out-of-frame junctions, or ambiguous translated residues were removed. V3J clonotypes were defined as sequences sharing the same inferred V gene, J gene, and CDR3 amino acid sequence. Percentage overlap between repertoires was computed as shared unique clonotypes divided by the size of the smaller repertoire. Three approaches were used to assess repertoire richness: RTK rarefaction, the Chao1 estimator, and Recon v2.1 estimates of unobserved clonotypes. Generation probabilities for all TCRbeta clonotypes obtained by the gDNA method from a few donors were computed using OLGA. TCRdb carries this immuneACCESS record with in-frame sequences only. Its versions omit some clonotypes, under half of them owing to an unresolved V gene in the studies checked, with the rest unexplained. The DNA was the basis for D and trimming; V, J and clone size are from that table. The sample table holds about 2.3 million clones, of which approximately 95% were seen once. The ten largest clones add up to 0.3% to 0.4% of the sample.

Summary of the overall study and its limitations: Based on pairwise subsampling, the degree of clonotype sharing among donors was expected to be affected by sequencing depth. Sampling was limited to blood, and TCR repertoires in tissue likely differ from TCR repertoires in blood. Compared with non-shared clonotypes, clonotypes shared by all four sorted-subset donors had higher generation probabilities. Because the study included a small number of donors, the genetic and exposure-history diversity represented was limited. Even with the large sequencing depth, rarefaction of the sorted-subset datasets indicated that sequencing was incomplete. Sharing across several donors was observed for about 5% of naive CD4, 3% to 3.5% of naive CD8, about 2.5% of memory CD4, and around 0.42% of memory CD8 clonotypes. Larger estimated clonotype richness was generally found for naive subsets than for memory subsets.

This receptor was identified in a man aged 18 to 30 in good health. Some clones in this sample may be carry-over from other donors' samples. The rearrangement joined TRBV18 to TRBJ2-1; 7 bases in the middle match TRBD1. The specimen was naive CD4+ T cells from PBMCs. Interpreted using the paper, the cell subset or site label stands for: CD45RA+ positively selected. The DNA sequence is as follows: TGTGCCAGCTCACCAACCCAGGGACAGAACAGCTTCAATGAGCAGTTCTTC. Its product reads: CASSPTQGQNSFNEQFF.